A selection of T cell receptor beta chains follows, all from one sample in a study of graft-versus-host responses after intestinal transplantation. These receptors have no identified antigens. Data came from immunoSEQ multiplex PCR; TCRdb stores just in-frame clones and leaves some out. The data contain about 71,000 clones, 90% of them seen just once; the ten biggest clones take up 1.3%. Sample: unstimulated CD8+ T cells sorted from spleen or lymph node cells, taken before intestinal transplant. These receptors all come from a human donor who received an intestinal transplant. CDR3s leave out the opening cysteine and the closing phenylalanine or tryptophan. The D gene is left open where the match is weak.

D gene | J gene | V gene | CDR3 protein
- | TRBJ2-4 | TRBV7-9 | ASSLVPDTINIQY
TRBD2 | TRBJ2-1 | TRBV14 | ASSQAGLVSYNEQF
- | TRBJ2-1 | TRBV11-2 | ASTLTPLGLNEQF
- | TRBJ1-6 | TRBV2 | ASSAQAWQPSEINSPLH
TRBD1 | TRBJ2-2 | TRBV7-7 | ASSDDRGFLAGELF
TRBD1 | TRBJ1-2 | TRBV27 | ASSFDGTGGPFHYGYT
- | TRBJ1-1 | TRBV5-4 | ASSLTPGFVEAF
- | TRBJ1-6 | TRBV7-3 | ASSLILHLVVASYNSPLH
TRBD2 | TRBJ2-3 | TRBV11-2 | ASSLDVAGATDTQY
TRBD1 | TRBJ1-2 | TRBV11-2 | ASSTRTGGTYGYT
TRBD2 | TRBJ2-1 | TRBV4-1 | ASSQEDRGGNEQF
- | TRBJ2-1 | TRBV9 | ASSVVGDEQF
- | TRBJ1-1 | TRBV29-1 | SVGVGTLNTEAF
TRBD1 | TRBJ2-7 | TRBV4-1 | ASSQGDSSYEQY
- | TRBJ2-1 | TRBV2 | ASRILGPREQF
TRBD1 | TRBJ1-2 | TRBV6-5 | ASSYTAGQGGGYT
TRBD1 | TRBJ2-2 | TRBV10-3 | AISESREGDRRPGELF
- | TRBJ2-7 | TRBV9 | ASSPRLVAYEQY
TRBD2 | TRBJ2-7 | TRBV11-3 | ASTLYGVAGEQY
- | TRBJ1-2 | TRBV5-1 | ASHPTGTLDYGYT
- | TRBJ1-3 | TRBV7-6 | ASSKYRVGTPGNTIY
TRBD2 | TRBJ2-1 | TRBV4-1 | ASSQGSGGGALDEQF